This T cell receptor (beta chain) comes out of a study of beta chain features in type 1 diabetes. Germline assignment: CDR1 ENHRY and CDR2 SYGVKD. J gave up 3 bases and V 6 bases, and 11 bases lay outside the gene matches. The CDR3 consists of 16 residues. Expressed TCRB transcripts were sequenced because the entire RNA isolate underwent reverse transcription. Produced via immunoSEQ multiplex PCR; TCRdb's table is partial and in-frame only. This table holds a few hundred thousand clones, approximately 16% found once. For this clone: Its specificity is not known.

Study-level points and caveats: Shorter TCRB CDR3s, moderately but significantly so, were found in Type 1 diabetes patients in all four CD4+ subsets.

The clonotype was recovered from a man aged 30 to 39 with type 1 diabetes. The specimen sequenced was naive CD4+ T cells from blood. This chain connects TRBV10-3 to TRBJ2-5; TRBD2 aligns across 9 bases. CDR3 loop: CAISRVWASGKETQYF. The CDR3 bases are TGTGCCATCAGCCGAGTCTGGGCTAGCGGGAAAGAGACCCAGTACTTC.